This T cell receptor beta chain was sequenced for a study of T cell responses to AZD1222 COVID-19 vaccine. The overall study: Second doses were pooled across both intervals (about 4 or about 12 weeks). Whole-study results and caveats: Reports indicate that nearly half of spike-specific TCRs are directed at unmutated variant regions. At baseline, seropositivity was found in only a handful of AZD1222 recipients. At 160-218 and 743-854, vaccine-associated CD4 TCRs were dominant, and they spanned spike.

This clone was observed a handful of times. The antigen is not known. Data came from immunoSEQ multiplex PCR; TCRdb stores just in-frame clones and leaves some out. The sample records some 60,000 clones, roughly 84% being singletons. The sample consisted of peripheral blood, taken on day 0 of AZD1222 vaccination. This TCR derives from an adult in good health.

The CDR3 DNA reads as TGTGCCAGCAGCTTAGGACTTAGCAATCAGCCCCAGCATTTT. Translated: CASSLGLSNQPQHF. The chain couples TRBV7-2 to TRBJ1-5; unclear D gene. This CDR3 has 14 residues. Germline assignment: CDR1 SGHTA and CDR2 FQGNSA. V gave up 1 base and J gave up 0 bases, with 4 bases separating them.